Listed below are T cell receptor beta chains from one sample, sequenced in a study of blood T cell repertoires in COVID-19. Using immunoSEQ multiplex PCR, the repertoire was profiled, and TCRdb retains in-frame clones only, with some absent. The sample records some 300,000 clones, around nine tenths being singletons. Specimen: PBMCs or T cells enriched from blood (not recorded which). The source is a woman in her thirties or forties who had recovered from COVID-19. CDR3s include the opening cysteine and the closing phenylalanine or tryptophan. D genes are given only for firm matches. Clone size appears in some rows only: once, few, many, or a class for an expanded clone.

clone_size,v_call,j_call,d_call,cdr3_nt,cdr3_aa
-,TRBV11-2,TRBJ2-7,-,TGTGCCAGCAGCTCCCGCGAGCAGTACTTC,CASSSREQYF
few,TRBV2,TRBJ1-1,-,TGTGCCAGCAGTGTGACGGGGGTCACTGAAGCTTTCTTT,CASSVTGVTEAFF
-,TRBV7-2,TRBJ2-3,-,TGTGCCAGCAGATCCCTACCAACTAGCACAGATACGCAGTATTTT,CASRSLPTSTDTQYF
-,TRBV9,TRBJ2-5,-,TGTGCCAGCAGCGTACGCGGAGGGGAGACCCAGTACTTC,CASSVRGGETQYF
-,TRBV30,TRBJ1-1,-,TGTGCCTGGAGTGTACTACGGACTGAAGCTTTCTTT,CAWSVLRTEAFF
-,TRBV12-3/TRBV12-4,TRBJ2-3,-,TGTGCCAGCAGTTCTTACGGGACAGATACGCAGTATTTT,CASSSYGTDTQYF
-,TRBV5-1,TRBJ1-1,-,TGCGCCAGCAGCTTGGGCAGTGTGAACACTGAAGCTTTCTTT,CASSLGSVNTEAFF
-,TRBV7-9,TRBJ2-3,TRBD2,TGTGCCAGCAACCGCATTCCGGGACTAGCGACAGATACGCAGTATTTT,CASNRIPGLATDTQYF
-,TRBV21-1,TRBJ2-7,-,TGTGCCGCGATTTGGGCGTACGAGCAGTACTTC,CAAIWAYEQYF
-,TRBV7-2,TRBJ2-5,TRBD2,TGTGCCAGCAGCTTAGGGGGACTAACGCAAGGGGCCCAGTACTTC,CASSLGGLTQGAQYF
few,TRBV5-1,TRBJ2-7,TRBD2,TGCGCCAGCGGAACTAGCGCGGATTACGAGCAGTACTTC,CASGTSADYEQYF
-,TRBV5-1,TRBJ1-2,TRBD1,TGCGCCAGCAGCGCGACAGGGGCTGGCTATGGCTACACCTTC,CASSATGAGYGYTF
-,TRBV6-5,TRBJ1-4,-,TGTGCCAGCAAGTTCAGTGAAAAACTGTTTTTT,CASKFSEKLFF
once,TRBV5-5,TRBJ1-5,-,TGTGCCAGCAGCTTGAACAGCTATAGCAATCAGCCCCAGCATTTT,CASSLNSYSNQPQHF
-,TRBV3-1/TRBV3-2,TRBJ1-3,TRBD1,TGTGCCAGCAGCCACCCACAGGGGCGGATAGAACGTGGAAACACCATATATTTT,CASSHPQGRIERGNTIYF
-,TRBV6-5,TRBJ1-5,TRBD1,TGTGCCAGCAGTTACTCCTCGGACAGGAGACAGCCCCAGCATTTT,CASSYSSDRRQPQHF
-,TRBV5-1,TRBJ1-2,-,TGCGCCAGCAGCTTGGGACAACGAGTAGGCTACACCTTC,CASSLGQRVGYTF
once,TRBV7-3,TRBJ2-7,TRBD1,TGTGCCAGCAGCACCACGGGACAGGGCAAACAGTACTTC,CASSTTGQGKQYF
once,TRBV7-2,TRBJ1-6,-,TGTGCCAGCAGCTTTGGGGGGAGAAGTTATTCACCCCTCCACTTT,CASSFGGRSYSPLHF
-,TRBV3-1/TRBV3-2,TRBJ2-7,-,TGTGCCAGCAGCCAAGGATCCTTGGGGCGGAGCTCCTACGAGCAGTACTTC,CASSQGSLGRSSYEQYF
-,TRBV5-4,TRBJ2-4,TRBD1,TGTGCCAGCAGCTCAGACAGGGGAAGCGGAAACATTCAGTACTTC,CASSSDRGSGNIQYF
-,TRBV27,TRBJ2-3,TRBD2,TGTGCCAGCAGTCGTTTGGCGGGACTAGCGGGAGCAGGGAGAACCACAGATACGCAGTATTTT,CASSRLAGLAGAGRTTDTQYF
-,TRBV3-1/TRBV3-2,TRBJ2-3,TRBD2,TGTGCCAGCAGCCAGCGGGCTAGCGGGGAAGATACGCAGTATTTT,CASSQRASGEDTQYF
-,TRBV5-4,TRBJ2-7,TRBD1,TGTGCCAGCAGCACAGACAGGGGCTCCTACGAGCAGTACTTC,CASSTDRGSYEQYF
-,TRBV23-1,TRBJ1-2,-,TGCGCCAGCAGTCAAGGACAGCCGGTAGGCTACACCTTC,CASSQGQPVGYTF
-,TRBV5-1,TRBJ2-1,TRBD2,TGCGCCAGCAGCCCCGTCATGACTAGCGGGTCCATTGTAAGCTCCTACAATGAGCAGTTCTTC,CASSPVMTSGSIVSSYNEQFF
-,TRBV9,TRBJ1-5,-,TGTGCCAGCAGCGTAGGAGCAAATAGCAATCAGCCCCAGCATTTT,CASSVGANSNQPQHF
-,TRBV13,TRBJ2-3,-,TGTGCCAGCAGCTTAGTATCCCAGGCCATGACAGATACGCAGTATTTT,CASSLVSQAMTDTQYF
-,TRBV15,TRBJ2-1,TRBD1,TGTGCCACCAGCGGATTCGGGACAGTTCGGTCAAATGAGCAGTTCTTC,CATSGFGTVRSNEQFF
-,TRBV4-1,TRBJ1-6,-,TGCGCCAGCAGCCAAGATCGACAGAATTCACCCCTCCACTTT,CASSQDRQNSPLHF
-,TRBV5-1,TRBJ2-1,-,TGCGCCAGCAGCTTGGACGGGAGCTCCTACAATGAGCAGTTCTTC,CASSLDGSSYNEQFF
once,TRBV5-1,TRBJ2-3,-,TGCGCCAGCAGCTATAGGGGTAGCACAGATACGCAGTATTTT,CASSYRGSTDTQYF
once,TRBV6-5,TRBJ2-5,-,TGTGCCAGCAGTTACCAAAGGGGGGAGACCCAGTACTTC,CASSYQRGETQYF
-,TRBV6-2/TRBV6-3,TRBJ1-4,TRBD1,TGTGCCAGCAGTTACTCGAACAGGGGGTCTGCAACTAATGAAAAACTGTTTTTT,CASSYSNRGSATNEKLFF
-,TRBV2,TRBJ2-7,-,TGTGCCAGCAGTGTCCCAGGGGTGGACGAGCAGTACTTC,CASSVPGVDEQYF
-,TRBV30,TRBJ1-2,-,TGTGCCTGGGGCGGGTGGCAAGATAGTGGCTACACCTTC,CAWGGWQDSGYTF
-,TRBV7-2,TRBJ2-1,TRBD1,TGTGCCAGCAGCTTAGAGAGACAGGGTTACAATGAGCAGTTCTTC,CASSLERQGYNEQFF
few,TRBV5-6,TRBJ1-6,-,TGTGCCAGCAGCTTGGAACCAGGCGCCTATAATTCACCCCTCCACTTT,CASSLEPGAYNSPLHF
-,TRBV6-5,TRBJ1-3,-,TGTGCCAGCAAGGAGGGGAATGGGCCTGGAAACACCATATATTTT,CASKEGNGPGNTIYF
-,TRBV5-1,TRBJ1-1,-,TGCGCCAGCAGCCCGAGGCCGGATAGACCTCATGAAGCTTTCTTT,CASSPRPDRPHEAFF
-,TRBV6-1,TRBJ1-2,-,TGTGCCAGCAGTGGACTTGGGACTCCCTGGGGTCGTGGCTACACCTTC,CASSGLGTPWGRGYTF
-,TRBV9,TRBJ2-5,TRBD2,TGTGCCAGCAGCGACCCGGGACTAGCGGGAAGAGAGACCCAGTACTTC,CASSDPGLAGRETQYF
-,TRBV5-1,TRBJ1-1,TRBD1,TGCGCCAGCAGCTCTCAGACAGGGCCAGGACGAGGCACTGAAGCTTTCTTT,CASSSQTGPGRGTEAFF
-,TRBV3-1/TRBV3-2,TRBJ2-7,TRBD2,TGTGCCAGCAGCCAAGTGCCGGGGGGGACCTACGAGCAGTACTTC,CASSQVPGGTYEQYF
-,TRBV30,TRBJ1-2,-,TGTGCCTGGAGCGAGGACACCAACTATGGCTACACCTTC,CAWSEDTNYGYTF
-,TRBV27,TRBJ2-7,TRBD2,TGTGCCAGCAGCCCAACTAGCGGGACCTACGAGCAGTACTTC,CASSPTSGTYEQYF
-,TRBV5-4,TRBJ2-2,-,TGTGCCAGCAGCTTGGCGGGGGTAGTCACCGGGGAGCTGTTTTTT,CASSLAGVVTGELFF
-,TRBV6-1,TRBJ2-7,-,TGTGCCAGCAGTGAAGCCACGGCCCATTGGAGCCAGGACTACTACGAGCAGTACTTC,CASSEATAHWSQDYYEQYF
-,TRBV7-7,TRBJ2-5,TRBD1,TGTGCTAGCAGCTCGGCGACAGGGTCGAAAGAGACCCAGTACTTC,CASSSATGSKETQYF
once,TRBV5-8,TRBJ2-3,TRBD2,TGTGCCAGCAGCTTGGAGCTAGCGGGGCCTACAGGTACAGATACGCAGTATTTT,CASSLELAGPTGTDTQYF
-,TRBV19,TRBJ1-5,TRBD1,TGTGCCAGTAGTGGACAGGGGGCGGGTGTGGGCAATCAGCCCCAGCATTTT,CASSGQGAGVGNQPQHF
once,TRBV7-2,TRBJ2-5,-,TGTGCCAGCAGCTTTTATGGGATAACAGGGTTTCGAGAGACCCAGTACTTC,CASSFYGITGFRETQYF
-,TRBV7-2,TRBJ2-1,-,TGTGCCAGCAGCTTGATAGCGGACTCCTACAATGAGCAGTTCTTC,CASSLIADSYNEQFF
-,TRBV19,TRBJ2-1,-,TGTGCCAGTAGTATAGGAGTCAGGGTGTCTCCGTTCTTC,CASSIGVRVSPFF
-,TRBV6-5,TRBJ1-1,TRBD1,TGTGCCAGCAGCCAAGGACAGGGGCGGGCTTTCTTT,CASSQGQGRAFF
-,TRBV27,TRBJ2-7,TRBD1,TGTGCCAGCAGTTTAGGAAGGGGACAGGGTTCCTACGAGCAGTACTTC,CASSLGRGQGSYEQYF
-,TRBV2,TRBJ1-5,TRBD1,TGTGCCAGCACTTGGAGGACAGGGTCCAATCAGCCCCAGCATTTT,CASTWRTGSNQPQHF